Below, 30 T cell receptor beta chains from the same sample are listed, as sequenced in a study of cytomegalovirus exposure and HLA in healthy donors. The primer mix had 60 Vbeta and 13 Jbeta primers. The repertoire was sequenced with immunoSEQ multiplex PCR; TCRdb's copy has only in-frame clones and lacks some. This table has 60,000 to 80,000 clones, 62% appearing once. The material sequenced was PBMCs. The receptors here all came from a man between 25 and 39 years old in good health and CMV-seronegative.

CDR3 in DNA: TGCGCCAGCAGCGAACAGGGAAATCAGCCCCAGCATTTT. This sequence encodes CASSEQGNQPQHF. V gene TRBV5-1 combines with J gene TRBJ1-5; the D gene is possibly TRBD1 (6 bases). V lost 4 bases, J lost 4 bases, and 9 bases lay in between. Germline V lookup: CDR1 SGHRS, CDR2 YFSETQ. The CDR3 covers 13 residues.

The chain joins TRBV13 to TRBJ2-7; TRBD1 aligns across 11 bases. This CDR3 comprises 14 residues. V gave up 8 bases and J gave up 2 bases; unmatched junction bases: 5. Looked up from germline, CDR1 is PRHDT and CDR2 is FYEKMQ (reference sequence). DNA for the CDR3: TGTGCCAGCGCGGAGGGACAGGGGGCCTACGAGCAGTACTTC. Protein sequence: CASAEGQGAYEQYF.

DNA for the CDR3: TGTGCCAGCAGGGGTAACCTCCCAGGAGATACGCAGTATTTT. This gives the protein CASRGNLPGDTQYF. V usage is TRBV6-1 and J usage is TRBJ2-3; D is undetermined. Germline CDR1 reads MNHNS; CDR2 reads SASEGT. Trimming pared 6 bases from V and 5 bases from J, leaving 15 bases between. This CDR3 region has 14 residues.

The table lists this clone with a few counts. The rearrangement uses TRBV19 and TRBJ2-1; 7 positions agree with TRBD1. V lost 3 bases, J lost 5 bases, and 1 base stayed unmatched. Germline V gene data show CDR1 as LNHDA and CDR2 as SQIVND (reference sequence). The CDR3 loop spans 13 amino acids. The CDR3, as DNA: TGTGCCAGTAGTATGGGACAGAACAATGAGCAGTTCTTC. Its protein product is CASSMGQNNEQFF.

The chain has TRBV4-2 and TRBJ2-7; perhaps TRBD2 as D (5 bases). Trimming shortened V by 0 bases and J by 4 bases, and 16 bases separated the two germline ends. The CDR3 is 16 residues long. Germline V gives CDR1 LGHNA, CDR2 YNFKEQ. CDR3 coding DNA: TGTGCCAGCAGCCAAGAAAATGGACTCCCTACTTACGAGCAGTACTTC. This gives the protein CASSQENGLPTYEQYF.

This chain joins TRBV7-2 and TRBJ1-2; D remains ambiguous. The V end lost 0 bases, the J end lost 2 bases, and 7 bases lay between the germline ends. CDR1 and CDR2 (germline): SGHTA, FQGNSA. CDR3 length: 14 amino acids. CDR3 nucleotide sequence: TGTGCCAGCAGCTTAGCGCAGGAAAACTATGGCTACACCTTC. This sequence encodes CASSLAQENYGYTF. Full variable domain (missing parts from reference TRBV7-2 and TRBJ1-2): GAGVSQSPSNKVTEKGKDVELRCDPISGHTALYWYRQSLGQGLEFLIYFQGNSAPDKSGLPSDRFSAERTGGSVSTLTIQRTQQEDSAVYLCASSLAQENYGYTFGSGTRLTVV.

The chain links TRBV11-2 to TRBJ2-2, with D tentatively TRBD2 (6 bases). This CDR3 is 15 amino acids long. CDR1 and CDR2 (germline): SGHAT, FQNNGV. Trimming removed 3 bases from V and 2 bases from J, with 10 bases in between. DNA for the CDR3: TGTGCCAGCAGCTTTGGGACTTATAACACCGGGGAGCTGTTTTTT. Translation: CASSFGTYNTGELFF.

The chain joins TRBV12-2 to TRBJ2-5; TRBD2, the table's D call, lacks a check against the DNA. TRBV12-2 is designated a pseudogene. This CDR3 contains 15 residues. The DNA for the CDR3 is TGTGCAAGTCGCCCAATAGCGGGGGGGCAGGAGACCCAGTACTTC. This translates into CASRPIAGGQETQYF.

The rearrangement links TRBV30 to TRBJ1-2; D is perhaps TRBD1 (6 bases). The CDR3 length is 16 residues. V lost 3 bases, J lost 8 bases, and 25 bases lay in between. Germline CDR1 reads GTSNPN; CDR2 reads SVGIG (reference sequence). In DNA form, the CDR3 reads TGTGCCTGGAGCTTACTAGTTAACAGGGCGACGGGAGGCTACACCTTC. Translation: CAWSLLVNRATGGYTF.

V usage is TRBV4-2 and J usage is TRBJ2-3; the match to TRBD2 covers 13 bases. In germline, CDR1 is LGHNA, CDR2 YNFKEQ. There are 17 residues in the CDR3. The V gene end was trimmed by 1 base and the J gene end by 9 bases; junction bases not matched to a gene: 10. For the CDR3, the DNA is TGTGCCAGCAGCCAAGTTAGAACTAGCGGGGGGGCACCCACGCAGTATTTT. Translating gives CASSQVRTSGGAPTQYF.

This sequence joins TRBV7-7 and TRBJ2-5; 7 bases agree with TRBD2. The CDR3 length is 12 residues. Unmatched junction bases numbered 1, after V lost 5 bases and J lost 4 bases. The germline V gene has CDR1 SSHAT and CDR2 FNYEAQ (reference sequence). CDR3 region: CASSREGETQYF. The CDR3 DNA sequence: TGTGCCAGCAGCAGGGAGGGAGAGACCCAGTACTTC.

The rearrangement joins TRBV7-6 to TRBJ2-1, with 9 bases lining up with TRBD2. CDR1 and CDR2 (germline): SGHVS, FNYEAQ. Trimming removed 0 bases from V and 7 bases from J; junction bases left unmatched: 10. The length of the CDR3 is 17 residues. CDR3 sequence reads: CASSLALPSGVANEQFF. Here the CDR3 DNA reads TGTGCCAGCAGCTTAGCCTTACCTAGCGGGGTGGCAAATGAGCAGTTCTTC.

The chain recombines TRBV18 with TRBJ1-5, with D possibly matching TRBD1 (5 bases). The CDR3 consists of 15 residues. Per the germline V gene, CDR1 is KGHSH and CDR2 is LQKENI. Between the trimmed V and J ends, which lost 2 bases and 0 bases, there was a span of 8 bases. The DNA of the CDR3 is TGTGCCAGCTCACCAGGGGCCGGTAGCAATCAGCCCCAGCATTTT. Protein: CASSPGAGSNQPQHF.

The chain is built from TRBV9 and TRBJ1-4; possible D gene TRBD1, 6 bases. The V and J ends lost 4 bases and 10 bases respectively, with 17 bases between them. CDR3 length: 14 residues. Germline CDR1 and CDR2: SGDLS and YYNGEE. The CDR3 coding sequence is TGTGCCAGCAGCCCCACCGGGGGGGCGGCAAAACTGTTTTTT. Protein product: CASSPTGGAAKLFF.

The J gene is TRBJ2-2, the V gene TRBV29-1; 8 nucleotides line up with TRBD1. V lost 7 bases and J lost 3; bases outside the gene matches: 7. CDR1 and CDR2 (germline): SQVTM, ANQGSEA. The CDR3 contains 14 residues. The CDR3 is CSANPGQDTGELFF. The CDR3 region has the DNA TGCAGCGCAAACCCGGGACAGGACACCGGGGAGCTGTTTTTT.

DNA of the CDR3: TGTGCCAGCAGGTTGGGACAGGGGATAAACTACGAGCAGTACTTC. It encodes CASRLGQGINYEQYF. This chain links TRBV28 with TRBJ2-7, with 10 bases identical to TRBD1. The CDR3 is made up of 15 amino acids. Germline CDR1 reads MDHEN; CDR2 reads SYDVKM. V lost 6 bases, J lost 3 bases, and 8 bases stayed unmatched.

The chain combines TRBV5-6 with TRBJ2-3; TRBD2 is a possible D gene (6 bases). The ends were cut back, 0 bases at V and 2 bases at J, with 10 bases in the middle. Germline V gives CDR1 SGHDT, CDR2 YYEEEE. CDR3 length: 15 residues. DNA of the CDR3: TGTGCCAGCAGCTTGGGGGGACTTGTCACAGATACGCAGTATTTT. Translated: CASSLGGLVTDTQYF. The whole variable domain, remainder taken from reference TRBV5-6 and TRBJ2-3, is DAGVTQSPTHLIKTRGQQVTLRCSPKSGHDTVSWYQQALGQGPQFIFQYYEEEERQRGNFPDRFSGHQFPNYSSELNVNALLLGDSALYLCASSLGGLVTDTQYFGPGTRLTVL.

The rearrangement links TRBV19 to TRBJ2-3; 7 bases align to TRBD2. V trimming: 7 bases; J trimming: 3 bases; junction bases outside the gene matches: 4. The CDR3 has 13 residues. Germline assignment: CDR1 LNHDA and CDR2 SQIVND (reference sequence). CDR3 bases: TGTGCCAGTACGGAGCGGGGAACAGATACGCAGTATTTT. Residues: CASTERGTDTQYF.

The chain couples TRBV27 to TRBJ2-1; D perhaps matches TRBD1 (6 bases). Trimming removed 0 bases from V and 3 bases from J, with 6 bases in between. The CDR3 runs to 14 residues. CDR1 is MNHEY, CDR2 SMNVEV, per germline (reference sequence). CDR3 residues: CASSLSGGYNEQFF. In DNA form, the CDR3 reads TGTGCCAGCAGTTTATCAGGGGGCTACAATGAGCAGTTCTTC.

The CDR3 reads CSVESGEIYGYTF. The CDR3 region has the DNA TGCAGCGTTGAGTCAGGGGAGATCTATGGCTACACCTTC. This chain connects TRBV29-1 to TRBJ1-2, with D perhaps matching TRBD1 (6 bases). The germline V gene has CDR1 SQVTM and CDR2 ANQGSEA. The CDR3 runs to 13 residues. Trimming removed 3 bases from V and 4 bases from J, with 12 bases in between.

This clone showed up just once. The chain is built from TRBV5-4 and TRBJ1-1; 12 bases agree with TRBD1. The germline gives CDR1 SGHNT, CDR2 YYREEE (reference sequence). The CDR3 totals 18 residues. Trimming at V came to 0 bases and at J to 4 bases, leaving 10 bases not matched to a gene. The CDR3 coding sequence is TGTGCCAGCAGCTTGGGGCCGGGACAGGGGGCGCCGGGCACTGAAGCTTTCTTT. This sequence encodes CASSLGPGQGAPGTEAFF.

The chain joins TRBV5-6 to TRBJ2-1, with 13 bases identical to TRBD2. This CDR3 is 16 amino acids long. Germline assignment: CDR1 SGHDT and CDR2 YYEEEE. Trimming took 5 bases from V and 5 from J; bases not matched to a gene: 7. CDR3 loop: CASSRILAGGNNEQFF. CDR3 sequence (DNA): TGTGCCAGCAGTCGAATACTAGCGGGGGGGAACAATGAGCAGTTCTTC.

The V and J genes are TRBV5-4 and TRBJ2-7; 7 nucleotides match TRBD1. V was clipped by 0 bases and J by 2 bases; unmatched bases: 2. This CDR3 comprises 14 residues. Germline V gene sequence: CDR1 SGHNT, CDR2 YYREEE (reference sequence). Written as DNA, the CDR3 is TGTGCCAGCAGCTTGGGAAGGGGGCCCTACGAGCAGTACTTC. It codes for CASSLGRGPYEQYF.

The genes are TRBV7-6 and TRBJ1-1; the D gene is possibly TRBD1 (6 bases). This CDR3 comprises 14 residues. V lost 3 bases and J 2 bases, leaving 10 bases between the germline ends. Germline V gene data show CDR1 as SGHVS and CDR2 as FNYEAQ. CDR3 in amino acids: CASSFLGANTEAFF. The CDR3 DNA reads as TGTGCCAGCAGCTTTCTGGGGGCTAACACTGAAGCTTTCTTT.

As concerns this clone: Compared with germline, one end of the junction differs, possibly owing to a read error. The CDR3 spells CASCYLQGGSGGYTF. The CDR3 nucleotides are TGTGCCAGCTGTTACCTCCAGGGGGGTTCAGGGGGCTACACCTTC. V and J are TRBV6-5 and TRBJ1-2, with TRBD1 matching over 7 bases. CDR1 is MNHEY, CDR2 SVGAGI, per germline. This CDR3 has 15 amino acids.

The chain joins TRBV5-4 to TRBJ1-1, with 7 bases matching TRBD1. This CDR3 spans 13 amino acids. Per the germline V gene, CDR1 is SGHNT and CDR2 is YYREEE (reference sequence). Losses at the gene ends were 10 bases for V and 6 bases for J; bases not matched to a gene: 12. The CDR3, as DNA: TGTGCCGGCGCACAGGGGATTGGGTCTGAAGCTTTCTTT. Protein sequence: CAGAQGIGSEAFF.

The chain couples TRBV4-2 to TRBJ2-1, with 8 bases identical to TRBD2. This CDR3 contains 15 residues. The V and J ends lost 2 bases and 7 bases, in that order; junction bases with no gene match: 7. Germline V gene lookup returns CDR1 LGHNA and CDR2 YNFKEQ. The CDR3 DNA sequence: TGTGCCAGCAGCCAAAGGAGCGGGGGATGGAATGAGCAGTTCTTC. It specifies CASSQRSGGWNEQFF.

This clone was found a few times. The chain has TRBV5-6 and TRBJ2-1; D unclear. Trimming pared 4 bases from V and 8 bases from J, leaving 10 bases between. The CDR3 loop spans 12 amino acids. Germline CDR1 is SGHDT and CDR2 is YYEEEE. The CDR3 spells CASSITTHEQFF. The CDR3 region has the DNA TGTGCCAGCAGCATTACAACCCATGAGCAGTTCTTC.

Points on this clone: An end of the junction differs from the germline gene, which may be a read error. This sequence joins TRBV29-1 and TRBJ2-1; 7 bases match TRBD1. There are 10 residues in the CDR3. From germline, CDR1 is SQVTM and CDR2 ANQGSEA. The CDR3 region is CSVEWGQHVF. The CDR3 DNA sequence: TGCAGCGTTGAATGGGGACAGCACGTCTTC.

The table lists this clone with a few counts. V is TRBV30 and J is TRBJ1-1; D remains ambiguous. V was clipped by 0 bases and J by 4 bases, with 12 bases between them. CDR1 and CDR2 from the germline V gene are GTSNPN and SVGIG (reference sequence). This CDR3 spans 14 amino acids. The CDR3 DNA is TGTGCCTGGAGTGTAGAGGCGCGGGGCACTGAAGCTTTCTTT. Encoded protein: CAWSVEARGTEAFF.